This note documents a single TCR beta chain sequence. The record originates from a study of T cell changes during pregnancy in multiple sclerosis. The protocol was immunoSEQ multiplex PCR, while the TCRdb copy is restricted to in-frame clones and leaves out a portion. The sample consists of about 59,000 clones, roughly 94% of them appearing once. The V gene lost 2 bases and the J gene lost 3 bases, with 15 bases spanning the gap. The CDR3 length is 15 residues. The germline gives CDR1 SGHNT, CDR2 YYREEE (reference sequence). J is TRBJ2-7 and V is TRBV5-4, with a possible D match to TRBD2 (6 bases). The TCR comes from a female donor with multiple sclerosis, enrolled in a pregnancy study. Sequences were derived from CD8+ T cells from peripheral blood mononuclear cells, sampled after pregnancy. CDR3 nucleotides: TGTGCCAGCAGCTTACCGGGAGCCGGGTACTACGAGCAGTACTTC. Protein: CASSLPGAGYYEQYF. The whole variable domain, remainder taken from reference TRBV5-4 and TRBJ2-7, is ETGVTQSPTHLIKTRGQQVTLRCSSQSGHNTVSWYQQALGQGPQFIFQYYREEENGRGNFPPRFSGLQFPNYSSELNVNALELDDSALYLCASSLPGAGYYEQYFGPGTRLTVT.